Only one count was recorded for the clone carrying this T cell receptor (beta chain). The entry originates in a study of blood T cell repertoires in COVID-19. Study at large: The United States, Italy and Spain supplied acute and convalescent COVID-19 samples.

The CDR3 is 15 amino acids. V was clipped by 1 base and J by 3 bases; unmatched bases: 4. From germline, CDR1 is MGHRA and CDR2 YSYEKL. Using immunoSEQ multiplex PCR, the repertoire was profiled, and TCRdb retains in-frame clones only, with some absent. The sample lists 250,000 to 300,000 clones, approximately 90% seen once, with 2% to 2.5% in the top ten. The origin of this receptor is a woman younger than 45 with COVID-19, enrolled during active disease. The chain joins TRBV4-1 to TRBJ2-7; TRBD2 matches 9 bases. The material sequenced was peripheral blood. The CDR3 DNA sequence: TGCGCCAGCAGCCAAGGACTAGCGGACCTCTACGAGCAGTACTTC. Its protein is CASSQGLADLYEQYF.